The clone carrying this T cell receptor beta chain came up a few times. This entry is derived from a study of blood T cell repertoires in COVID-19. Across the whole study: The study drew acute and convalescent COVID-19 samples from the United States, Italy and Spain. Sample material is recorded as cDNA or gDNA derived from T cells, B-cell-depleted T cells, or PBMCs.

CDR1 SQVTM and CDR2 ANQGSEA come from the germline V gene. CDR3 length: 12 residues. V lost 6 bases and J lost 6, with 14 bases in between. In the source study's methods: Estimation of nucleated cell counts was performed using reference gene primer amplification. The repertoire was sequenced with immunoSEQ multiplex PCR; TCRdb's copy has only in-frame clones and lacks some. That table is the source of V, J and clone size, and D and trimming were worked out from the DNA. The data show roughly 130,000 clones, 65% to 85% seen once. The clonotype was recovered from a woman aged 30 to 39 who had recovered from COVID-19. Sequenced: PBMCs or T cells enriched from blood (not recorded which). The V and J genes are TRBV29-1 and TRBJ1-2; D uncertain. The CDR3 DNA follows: TGCAGCGTCCATACCCCCCGGGATGGCTACACCTTC. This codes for CSVHTPRDGYTF. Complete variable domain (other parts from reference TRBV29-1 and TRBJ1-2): SAVISQKPSRDICQRGTSLTIQCQVDSQVTMMFWYRQQPGQSLTLIATANQGSEATYESGFVIDKFPISRPNLTFSTLTVSNMSPEDSSIYLCSVHTPRDGYTFGSGTRLTVV.